The 13 T cell receptor beta chains below come from one sample, sequenced in a study of tumor-infiltrating lymphocytes in oesophageal squamous cell carcinoma. TCRdb itself ran the PCR reads through MiXCR, one entry per CDR3 protein. The sample consists of 20,000 or so distinct CDR3 sequences, around 37% of them appearing once. The sequencing input was esophageal tumor tissue. The origin of the receptors is a female donor with esophageal squamous cell carcinoma.

Many counts were recorded for this clonotype. The chain joins TRBV27 to TRBJ2-1; D perhaps matches TRBD1 (6 bases). CDR1 and CDR2 (germline): MNHEY, SMNVEV (reference sequence). Deletions cut 3 bases from V and 3 bases from J, with 12 bases between. The CDR3 sequence is 15 residues long. The CDR3 DNA is TGTGCCAGCAGTTTCTCCGGGACAAGCTACAATGAGCAGTTCTTC. The encoded protein is CASSFSGTSYNEQFF.

This clonotype was counted only a few times. A much larger clonotype is one base distant, so this may be a read error. V and J are TRBV12-3 or TRBV12-4 and TRBJ2-1; 7 positions match TRBD2. The DNA matches TRBJ2-7 better at its end, which makes the J call doubtful. The CDR3 is 14 amino acids. The CDR3 DNA is TGTGCCAGCAGCGTGGGAGGGCCCTCGAATGAGCAGTACTTC. This sequence encodes CASSVGGPSNEQYF.

This clonotype was seen a single time. A much bigger clone sits one base away, suggesting this may be a read error. V and J are TRBV5-1 and TRBJ2-1; 8 bases are shared with TRBD1. CDR1 SGHRS and CDR2 YFSETQ come from the germline V gene. CDR3 length: 14 residues. The ends lost 9 bases at V and 13 bases at J; junction bases unmatched: 18. The CDR3 loop reads CATRTGSLRETQFF. The CDR3 DNA follows: TGCGCCACCAGGACAGGGAGTCTCCGAGAGACCCAGTTCTTC.

This clonotype was seen only a few times. The rearrangement joins TRBV2 to TRBJ2-5, with TRBD2 as a possible D gene (6 bases). The germline V and J ends were trimmed by 4 bases and 3 bases, with 18 bases remaining between them. Looked up from germline, CDR1 is SNHLY and CDR2 is FYNNEI. The CDR3 covers 16 residues. The CDR3 DNA reads as TGTGCCAGCAGTGTGCTAGGCGCGACTAGAAAAGAGACCCAGTACTTC. Its translation is CASSVLGATRKETQYF.

This chain joins TRBV7-2 and TRBJ2-7; D tentatively fits TRBD1 or TRBD2 (5 bases each). The J call is in doubt because the DNA end fits TRBJ2-5 better. The CDR3 extends over 14 amino acids. Germline CDR1 and CDR2: SGHTA and FQGNSA. CDR3: CASSFRDRQETQYF. The CDR3 nucleotides read TGTGCCAGCAGCTTCCGGGACCGCCAAGAGACCCAGTACTTC.

The chain joins TRBV6-1 to TRBJ1-1; D may be TRBD1 (5 bases). V lost 4 bases to trimming and J lost 7 bases, with 16 bases between them. The CDR3 extends over 14 amino acids. CDR1 and CDR2 from the germline V gene are MNHNS and SASEGT. DNA for the CDR3: TGTGCCAGCAGTGGGAGGGGACGGGTCCTTGAAGCTTTCTTT. Its protein is CASSGRGRVLEAFF.

This clonotype was observed a few times. The CDR3 does not end in the conserved phenylalanine or tryptophan, so this is likely a read error. It is unclear where the CDR3 begins or ends on the DNA, so no DNA is shown, and the CDR3 is as TCRdb lists it. The chain links TRBV2 to TRBJ2-1; TRBD1, the D gene given by the table, was not confirmed from the DNA. Germline values: CDR1 SNHLY, CDR2 FYNNEI. 16 amino acids form the CDR3, both terminal residues included. This CDR3 reads CASSGLGQGYGYTFGS.

This clonotype was counted only a few times. The chain links TRBV27 to TRBJ2-7; 7 bases map to TRBD2. V shed 7 bases, J shed 0 bases, and the junction held 6 bases outside the gene matches. Per the germline V gene, CDR1 is MNHEY and CDR2 is SMNVEV (reference sequence). The length of the CDR3 is 14 residues. The CDR3 spells CASKPQRDSYEQYF. Here the CDR3 DNA reads TGTGCCAGCAAACCTCAGCGGGACTCCTACGAGCAGTACTTC.

Ten or more counts support this clonotype. Written as DNA, the CDR3 is TGTGCCACCAGTGACTACCGACCAGGGGAGAAATCAATCGATGAGCAGTTCTTC. Its protein product is CATSDYRPGEKSIDEQFF. V and J are TRBV24-1 and TRBJ2-1, with a possible D match to TRBD1 (6 bases). Germline CDR1 and CDR2: KGHDR and SFDVKD. Deletions cut 4 bases from V and 8 bases from J, with 26 bases between. The CDR3 has 18 residues.

For the CDR3, the DNA is TGTGCCAGCAGCTGGACCGGGACTTTC. Its protein is CASSWTGTF. This sequence joins TRBV7-2 and TRBJ2-6; D remains ambiguous. V lost 4 bases to trimming and J lost 18 bases, with 7 bases between them. The CDR3 is 9 residues long. Germline V lookup: CDR1 SGHTA, CDR2 FQGNSA.

The table lists this clonotype with many counts. The chain is built from TRBV27 and TRBJ2-1; D could derive from TRBD1 or TRBD2 (5 bases each). Germline V gene data show CDR1 as MNHEY and CDR2 as SMNVEV (reference sequence). V was clipped by 2 bases and J by 13 bases, with 12 bases between them. The CDR3 contains 12 residues. The DNA of the CDR3 is TGTGCCAGCAGTTTAAACTACGGGGCCCAGTTCTTC. Protein sequence: CASSLNYGAQFF.

The chain recombines TRBV11-3 with TRBJ2-3; TRBD1 matches 7 bases. The CDR3 runs to 14 residues. Germline CDR1 is SGHNT and CDR2 is YENEEA. The V segment lost 5 bases and the J segment 2 bases; nucleotides outside the gene matches: 4. CDR3 in DNA: TGTGCCAGCAGCCCGGGACAGATCACAGATACGCAGTATTTT. Translated, it gives CASSPGQITDTQYF.

This clonotype occurred a few times. The chain recombines TRBV5-3 with TRBJ1-5; 7 bases are a match to TRBD1. TRBV5-3 is an ORF; its function is uncertain. The CDR3 length is 16 residues. With 4 bases clipped from V and 0 bases from J, the junction kept 7 bases outside the gene matches. The CDR3 DNA reads as TGTGCCAGAAGCCCGGGACAGTTCCCTAGCAATCAGCCCCAGCATTTT. This gives the protein CARSPGQFPSNQPQHF.